The 16 T cell receptor beta chains presented below share a single source sample, sequenced in a study of blood T cell repertoires in COVID-19 (dated by TCRdb to the early 2020s). Preparation of the library involved the immunoSEQ multiplex PCR assay. The clones in this table, taken by TCRdb from immuneACCESS, are in-frame only. Not every clone is retained; where verified, under half of the shortfall comes from an unresolved V gene, and the cause of the rest is unknown. The sample table contains 400,000 to 500,000 clones; only one count was recorded for about 88% of them. The ten largest clonotypes hold approximately 1.3% of the sample. Sequencing was performed on PBMCs or T cells enriched from blood (not recorded which). Receptors were obtained from a woman between 18 and 29 years old who had been exposed to COVID-19.

This clone was recorded many times. The chain is built from TRBV18 and TRBJ2-7; TRBD1 aligns across 7 bases. J was trimmed by 3 bases and V by 4 bases; bases with no gene match: 9. The CDR3 has 15 amino acids. The germline gives CDR1 KGHSH, CDR2 LQKENI. The chain's CDR3 is CASSRNQQGRYEQYF. CDR3 bases: TGTGCCAGCTCACGTAACCAACAGGGGCGCTACGAGCAGTACTTC.

CDR3 sequence: CASSPTPTGGYNEQFF. DNA for the CDR3: TGTGCCAGCAGCCCCACCCCGACAGGGGGATACAATGAGCAGTTCTTC. The chain is built from TRBV7-7 and TRBJ2-1; TRBD1 matches at 9 bases. The CDR3 has 16 amino acids. From germline, CDR1 is SSHAT and CDR2 FNYEAQ (reference sequence). Trimming cost V 5 bases and J 4 bases; bases outside gene matches: 9.

A few counts support this clone. The gene calls are TRBV7-8 and TRBJ1-1; TRBD1 agrees at 8 bases. This CDR3 is 15 amino acids long. V was clipped by 3 bases and J by 5 bases; unmatched bases: 8. The germline CDR1 and CDR2 sequences are SGHVS and FQNEAQ. The CDR3 here is CASSLHQGAGTEAFF. CDR3 sequence (DNA): TGTGCCAGCAGCTTGCACCAGGGGGCAGGGACTGAAGCTTTCTTT.

The chain is built from TRBV19 and TRBJ1-2; 11 bases align to TRBD1. The CDR3 length is 17 residues. Per the germline V gene, CDR1 is LNHDA and CDR2 is SQIVND (reference sequence). J was trimmed by 6 bases and V by 1 base; bases with no gene match: 10. For the CDR3, the DNA is TGTGCCAGTAGTATAGCGTTACCGGGACAGGGGGAAGATGGCTACACCTTC. This gives the protein CASSIALPGQGEDGYTF.

This clone has just one count. The chain recombines TRBV9 with TRBJ1-2, with D perhaps matching TRBD1 (5 bases). The CDR3 length is 16 residues. Trimming removed 0 bases at V and 8 bases at J, with 20 bases between. CDR1 and CDR2 (germline): SGDLS, YYNGEE. CDR3 coding DNA: TGTGCCAGCAGCGTAGTTGTGCAGGGCCCAGGATGGGGCTACACCTTC. Translation: CASSVVVQGPGWGYTF. Using reference TRBV9 and TRBJ1-2 for the parts outside the CDR3, the full variable domain is DSGVTQTPKHLITATGQRVTLRCSPRSGDLSVYWYQQSLDQGLQFLIQYYNGEERAKGNILERFSAQQFPDLHSELNLSSLELGDSALYFCASSVVVQGPGWGYTFGSGTRLTVV.

The chain couples TRBV11-2 to TRBJ2-7, with TRBD2 matching 10 bases. Germline CDR1 reads SGHAT; CDR2 reads FQNNGV. V dropped 6 bases and J dropped 5; count of bases not matched to a gene: 13. This CDR3 comprises 16 residues. CDR3 sequence reads: CASSYGLSGTSDEQYF. CDR3 in DNA: TGTGCCAGCAGTTATGGCCTCTCCGGGACTAGCGACGAGCAGTACTTC.

The chain is built from TRBV3-1 (or the pseudogene TRBV3-2) and TRBJ2-3, with 9 bases matching TRBD2. CDR3 length: 18 amino acids. Looked up from germline, CDR1 is LGHDT and CDR2 is YNNKEL (reference sequence). The ends lost 3 bases at V and 1 base at J; junction bases unmatched: 11. The CDR3 spells CASSQELPAGGRTDTQYF. The CDR3 DNA is TGTGCCAGCAGCCAGGAACTTCCAGCGGGGGGCCGCACAGATACGCAGTATTTT.

This chain joins TRBV7-2 and TRBJ2-5; 8 bases match TRBD2. The germline V gene has CDR1 SGHTA and CDR2 FQGNSA. Losses at the gene ends were 4 bases for V and 3 bases for J; bases not matched to a gene: 10. This CDR3 spans 16 amino acids. The CDR3 reads CASSWSNSGAKETQYF. CDR3 nucleotides: TGTGCCAGCAGCTGGTCGAATAGCGGGGCCAAAGAGACCCAGTACTTC.

The chain recombines TRBV27 with TRBJ1-5, with a weak D call TRBD1 (5 bases). Trimming removed 3 bases at V and 5 bases at J, with 14 bases between. Germline V CDR1 and CDR2: MNHEY, SMNVEV (reference sequence). CDR3 length equals 15 residues. The DNA of the CDR3 is TGTGCCAGCAGTTTCTCACAGGCGGTTGATCAGCCCCAGCATTTT. Residues: CASSFSQAVDQPQHF.

The chain is built from TRBV7-2 and TRBJ2-3; no reliable D call. V dropped 1 base and J dropped 2 bases, with 13 bases sitting between them. Germline CDR1 reads SGHTA; CDR2 reads FQGNSA. CDR3 size: 16 residues. CDR3 sequence reads: CASSLDLSPPTDTQYF. CDR3 coding DNA: TGTGCCAGCAGCTTAGATCTTAGCCCCCCCACAGATACGCAGTATTTT. The whole variable domain, remainder taken from reference TRBV7-2 and TRBJ2-3, is GAGVSQSPSNKVTEKGKDVELRCDPISGHTALYWYRQSLGQGLEFLIYFQGNSAPDKSGLPSDRFSAERTGGSVSTLTIQRTQQEDSAVYLCASSLDLSPPTDTQYFGPGTRLTVL.

The V call is TRBV7-2, the J call TRBJ2-1; 10 bases agree with TRBD2. V trimming: 0 bases; J trimming: 9 bases; junction bases outside the gene matches: 2. Germline V gene sequence: CDR1 SGHTA, CDR2 FQGNSA. The CDR3 totals 14 residues. The CDR3 here is CASSLAVAGGEQFF. The CDR3 nucleotides read TGTGCCAGCAGCTTAGCAGTAGCGGGAGGTGAGCAGTTCTTC.

The V call is TRBV28, the J call TRBJ1-1, with a possible D match to TRBD1 (6 bases). The CDR3 covers 14 residues. Deletions cut 6 bases from V and 7 bases from J, with 18 bases between. Germline CDR1 and CDR2: MDHEN and SYDVKM. This CDR3 reads CASRPTGTPYEAFF. The CDR3 DNA is TGTGCCAGCAGGCCAACCGGGACACCTTATGAAGCTTTCTTT. Looking up the rest from reference TRBV28 and TRBJ1-1 gives the full variable domain: DVKVTQSSRYLVKRTGEKVFLECVQDMDHENMFWYRQDPGLGLRLIYFSYDVKMKEKGDIPEGYSVSREKKERFSLILESASTNQTSMYLCASRPTGTPYEAFFGQGTRLTVV.

This clone was found a few times. The chain links TRBV20-1 to TRBJ2-1; 7 nucleotides match TRBD2. The V and J ends lost 3 bases and 2 bases, in that order; junction bases with no gene match: 10. Germline lookup yields CDR1 DFQATT and CDR2 SNEGSKA (reference sequence). The CDR3 has 16 amino acids. CDR3 loop: CSASSTRLAAYNEQFF. The CDR3 bases are TGCAGTGCTAGTTCAACTCGACTAGCTGCCTACAATGAGCAGTTCTTC.

This clone is a singleton in its sample. The V and J genes are TRBV5-5 and TRBJ2-7; no firm D call. With 2 bases removed from V and 0 bases from J, the gap between germline ends came to 9 bases. Germline CDR1 and CDR2: SGHKS and YYEKEE (reference sequence). This CDR3 has 14 residues. This CDR3 is CASSFFQASYEQYF. CDR3 nucleotides: TGTGCCAGCAGCTTTTTTCAGGCCTCCTACGAGCAGTACTTC. Together with reference TRBV5-5 and TRBJ2-7, the CDR3 gives the full variable domain: DAGVTQSPTHLIKTRGQQVTLRCSPISGHKSVSWYQQVLGQGPQFIFQYYEKEERGRGNFPDRFSARQFPNYSSELNVNALLLGDSALYLCASSFFQASYEQYFGPGTRLTVT.

The genes are TRBV6-5 and TRBJ2-7, with TRBD1 as a possible D gene (6 bases). The germline V gene encodes CDR1 MNHEY and CDR2 SVGAGI. CDR3 size: 14 residues. V was clipped by 0 bases and J by 2 bases, with 8 bases between them. The CDR3 sequence is CASSYSGAPYEQYF. DNA of the CDR3: TGTGCCAGCAGTTACTCGGGGGCCCCCTACGAGCAGTACTTC.

The V gene is TRBV9, the J gene TRBJ2-2; D is uncertain. Per the germline V gene, CDR1 is SGDLS and CDR2 is YYNGEE. Trimming took 6 bases from V and 4 from J, leaving 25 bases between them. This CDR3 comprises 18 residues. The CDR3 nucleotides read TGTGCCAGCATGCCATCGGCCGCTATAGCCCTGGGCACCGGGGAGCTGTTTTTT. Its protein is CASMPSAAIALGTGELFF.